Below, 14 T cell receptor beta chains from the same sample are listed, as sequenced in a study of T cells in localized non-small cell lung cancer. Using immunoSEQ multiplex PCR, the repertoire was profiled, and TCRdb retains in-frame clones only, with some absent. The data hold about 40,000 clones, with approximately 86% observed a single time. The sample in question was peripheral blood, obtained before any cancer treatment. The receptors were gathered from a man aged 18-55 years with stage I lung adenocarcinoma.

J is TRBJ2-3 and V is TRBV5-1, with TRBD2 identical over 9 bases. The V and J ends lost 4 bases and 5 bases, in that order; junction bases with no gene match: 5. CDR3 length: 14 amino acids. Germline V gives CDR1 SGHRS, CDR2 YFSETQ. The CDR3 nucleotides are TGCGCCAGCAGCGCGGGGGGGCAAAGAGATACGCAGTATTTT. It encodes CASSAGGQRDTQYF.

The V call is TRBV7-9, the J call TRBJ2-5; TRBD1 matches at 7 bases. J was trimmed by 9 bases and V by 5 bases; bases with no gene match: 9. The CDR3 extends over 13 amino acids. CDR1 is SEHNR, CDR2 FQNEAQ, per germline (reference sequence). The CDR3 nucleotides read TGTGCCAGCAGCGGTAGGGACAGATATGCCCAGTACTTC. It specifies CASSGRDRYAQYF.

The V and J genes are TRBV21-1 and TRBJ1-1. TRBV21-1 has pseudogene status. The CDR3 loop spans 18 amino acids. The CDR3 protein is CASSILCGPKGFHTEAFF. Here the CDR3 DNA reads TGTGCCAGCAGCATTTTATGCGGCCCTAAGGGATTTCACACTGAAGCTTTCTTT.

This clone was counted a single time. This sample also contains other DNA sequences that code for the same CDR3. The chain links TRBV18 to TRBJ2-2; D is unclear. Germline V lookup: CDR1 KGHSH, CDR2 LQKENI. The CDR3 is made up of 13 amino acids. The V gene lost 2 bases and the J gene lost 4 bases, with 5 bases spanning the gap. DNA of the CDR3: TGTGCCAGCTCACCATCGGGCACCGGGGAGCTGTTTTTT. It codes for CASSPSGTGELFF.

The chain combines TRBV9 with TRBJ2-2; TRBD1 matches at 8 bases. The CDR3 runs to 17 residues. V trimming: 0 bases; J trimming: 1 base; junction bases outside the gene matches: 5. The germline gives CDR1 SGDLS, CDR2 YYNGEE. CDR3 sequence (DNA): TGTGCCAGCAGCGTAGAGTCAGGGGGCTGGAACACCGGGGAGCTGTTTTTT. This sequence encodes CASSVESGGWNTGELFF.

CDR3 nucleotides: TGTGCCAGTCGGAGGGGGCACGAGCAGTACTTC. It codes for CASRRGHEQYF. This chain uses TRBV6-1 with TRBJ2-7, with D possibly TRBD1 on 7 matching bases. There are 11 residues in the CDR3. V lost 9 bases and J 5 bases, leaving 11 bases between the germline ends. CDR1 is MNHNS, CDR2 SASEGT, per germline.

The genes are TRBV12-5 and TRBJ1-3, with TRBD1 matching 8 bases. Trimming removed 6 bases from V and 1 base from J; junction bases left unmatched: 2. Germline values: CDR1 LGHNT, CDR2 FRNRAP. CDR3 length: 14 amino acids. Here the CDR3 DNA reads TGTGCTAGTGGAACAGGGGGTTCTGGAAACACCATATATTTT. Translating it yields CASGTGGSGNTIYF.

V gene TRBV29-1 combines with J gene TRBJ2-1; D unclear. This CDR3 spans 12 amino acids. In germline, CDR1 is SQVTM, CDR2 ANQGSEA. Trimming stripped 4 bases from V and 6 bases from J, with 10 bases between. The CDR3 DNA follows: TGCAGCGTTGGGCGCGCCGGCAATGAGCAGTTCTTC. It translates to CSVGRAGNEQFF.

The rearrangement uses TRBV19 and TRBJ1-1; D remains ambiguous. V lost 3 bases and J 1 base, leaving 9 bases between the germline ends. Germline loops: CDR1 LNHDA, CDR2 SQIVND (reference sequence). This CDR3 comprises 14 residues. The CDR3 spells CASSIGSGNTEAFF. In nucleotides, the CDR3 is TGTGCCAGTAGTATCGGCTCCGGGAACACTGAAGCTTTCTTT.

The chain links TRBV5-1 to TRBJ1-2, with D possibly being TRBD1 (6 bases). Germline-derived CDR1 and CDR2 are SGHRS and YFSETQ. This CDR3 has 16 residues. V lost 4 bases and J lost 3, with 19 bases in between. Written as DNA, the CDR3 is TGCGCCAGCAGCCCGACAGGCATGACGCCGTACTATGGCTACACCTTC. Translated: CASSPTGMTPYYGYTF.

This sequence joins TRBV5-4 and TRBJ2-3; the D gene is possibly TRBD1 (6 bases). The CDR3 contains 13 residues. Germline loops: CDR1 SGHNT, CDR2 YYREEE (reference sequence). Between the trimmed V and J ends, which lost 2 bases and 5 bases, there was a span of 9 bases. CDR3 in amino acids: CASSFKGEDTQYF. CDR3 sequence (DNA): TGTGCCAGCAGCTTCAAGGGGGAAGATACGCAGTATTTT. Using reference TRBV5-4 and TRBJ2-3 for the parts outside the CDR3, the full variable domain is ETGVTQSPTHLIKTRGQQVTLRCSSQSGHNTVSWYQQALGQGPQFIFQYYREEENGRGNFPPRFSGLQFPNYSSELNVNALELDDSALYLCASSFKGEDTQYFGPGTRLTVL.

The CDR3 nucleotides are TGTGCCAGCAGCTCCCAGGGGGGTCCCTATGGCTACACCTTC. It yields the protein CASSSQGGPYGYTF. V gene TRBV7-2 combines with J gene TRBJ1-2; 7 bases are a match to TRBD1. J lost 4 bases, V lost 4 bases, and 6 bases had no gene match. This CDR3 is built from 14 residues. Germline V lookup: CDR1 SGHTA, CDR2 FQGNSA.

DNA of the CDR3: TGTGCCAGCAGCGTCGGACAGGTTAACTATGGCTACACCTTC. It yields the protein CASSVGQVNYGYTF. This chain links TRBV9 with TRBJ1-2, with 7 nucleotides matching TRBD1. Germline values: CDR1 SGDLS, CDR2 YYNGEE. The CDR3 is 14 amino acids. J lost 1 base, V lost 2 bases, and 2 bases had no gene match.

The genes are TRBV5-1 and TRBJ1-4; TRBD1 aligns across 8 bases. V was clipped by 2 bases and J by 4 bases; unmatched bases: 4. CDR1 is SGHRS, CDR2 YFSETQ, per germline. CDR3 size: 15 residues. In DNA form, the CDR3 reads TGCGCCAGCAGCTTAGGGACAGGTGGTAATGAAAAACTGTTTTTT. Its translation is CASSLGTGGNEKLFF. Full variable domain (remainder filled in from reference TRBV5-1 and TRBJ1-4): KAGVTQTPRYLIKTRGQQVTLSCSPISGHRSVSWYQQTPGQGLQFLFEYFSETQRNKGNFPGRFSGRQFSNSRSEMNVSTLELGDSALYLCASSLGTGGNEKLFFGSGTQLSVL.